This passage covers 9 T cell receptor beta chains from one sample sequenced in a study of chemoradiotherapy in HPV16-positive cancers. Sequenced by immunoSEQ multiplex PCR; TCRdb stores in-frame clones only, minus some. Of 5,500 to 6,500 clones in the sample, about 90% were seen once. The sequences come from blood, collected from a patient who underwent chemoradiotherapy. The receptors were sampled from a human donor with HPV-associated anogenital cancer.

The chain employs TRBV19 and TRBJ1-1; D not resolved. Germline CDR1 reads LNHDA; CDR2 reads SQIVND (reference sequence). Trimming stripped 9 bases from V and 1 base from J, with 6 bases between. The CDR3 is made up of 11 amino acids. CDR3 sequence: CASRRNTEAFF. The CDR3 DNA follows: TGTGCCAGCCGGAGGAACACTGAAGCTTTCTTT.

The CDR3 sequence: CASSPHRPQTSAGELFF. The CDR3 region has the DNA TGTGCCAGCTCACCACACCGACCGCAAACATCGGCCGGGGAGCTGTTTTTT. The rearrangement uses TRBV18 and TRBJ2-2; D ambiguous. Germline lookup yields CDR1 KGHSH and CDR2 LQKENI. This CDR3 is 17 amino acids long. The V end was cut by 1 base, the J end by 6 bases, with 18 bases between.

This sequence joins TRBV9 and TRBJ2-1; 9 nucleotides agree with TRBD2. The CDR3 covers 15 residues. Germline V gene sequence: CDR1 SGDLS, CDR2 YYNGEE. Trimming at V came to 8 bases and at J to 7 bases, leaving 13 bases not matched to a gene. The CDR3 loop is CASTGAGGPLNEQFF. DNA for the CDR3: TGTGCCAGTACCGGGGCGGGAGGGCCGCTTAATGAGCAGTTCTTC.

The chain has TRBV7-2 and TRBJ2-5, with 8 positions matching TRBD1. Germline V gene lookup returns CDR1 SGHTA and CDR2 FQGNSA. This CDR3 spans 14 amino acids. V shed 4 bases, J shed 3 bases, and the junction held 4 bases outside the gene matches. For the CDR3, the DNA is TGTGCCAGCAGCTCCGTGGACAGGGAAGAGACCCAGTACTTC. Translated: CASSSVDREETQYF.

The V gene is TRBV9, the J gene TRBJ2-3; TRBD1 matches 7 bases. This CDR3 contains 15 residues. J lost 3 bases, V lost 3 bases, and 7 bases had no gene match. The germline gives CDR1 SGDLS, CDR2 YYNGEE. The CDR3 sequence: CASSGQGRGTDTQYF. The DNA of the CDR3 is TGTGCCAGCAGCGGACAGGGAAGGGGTACAGATACGCAGTATTTT.

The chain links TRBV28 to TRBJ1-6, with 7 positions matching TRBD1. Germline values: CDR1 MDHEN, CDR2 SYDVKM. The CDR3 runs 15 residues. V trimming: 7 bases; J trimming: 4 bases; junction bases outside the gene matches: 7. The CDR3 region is CASTKGQNYNSPLHF. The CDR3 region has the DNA TGTGCCAGCACCAAGGGACAGAATTATAATTCACCCCTCCACTTT. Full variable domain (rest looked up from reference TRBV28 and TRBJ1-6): DVKVTQSSRYLVKRTGEKVFLECVQDMDHENMFWYRQDPGLGLRLIYFSYDVKMKEKGDIPEGYSVSREKKERFSLILESASTNQTSMYLCASTKGQNYNSPLHFGNGTRLTVT.

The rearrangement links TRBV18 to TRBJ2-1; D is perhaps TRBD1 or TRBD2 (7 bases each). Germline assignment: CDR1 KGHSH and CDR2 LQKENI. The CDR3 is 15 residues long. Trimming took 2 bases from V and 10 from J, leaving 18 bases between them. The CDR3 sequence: CASSPGRGREKEQFF. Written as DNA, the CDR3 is TGTGCCAGCTCACCAGGGAGGGGGCGCGAGAAGGAGCAGTTCTTC.

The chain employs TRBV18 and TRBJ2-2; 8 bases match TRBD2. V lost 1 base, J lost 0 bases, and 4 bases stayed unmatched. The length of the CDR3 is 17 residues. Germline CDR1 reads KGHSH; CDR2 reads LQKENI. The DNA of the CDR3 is TGTGCCAGCTCACCACGGCTAGCGGGTTCGAACACCGGGGAGCTGTTTTTT. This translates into CASSPRLAGSNTGELFF.

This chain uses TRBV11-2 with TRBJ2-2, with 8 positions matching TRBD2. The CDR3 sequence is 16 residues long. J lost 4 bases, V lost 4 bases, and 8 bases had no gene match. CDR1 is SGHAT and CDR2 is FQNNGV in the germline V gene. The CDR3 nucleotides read TGTGCCAGCAGCTATCCCCTCGGGGGGGGCACCGGGGAGCTGTTTTTT. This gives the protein CASSYPLGGGTGELFF.